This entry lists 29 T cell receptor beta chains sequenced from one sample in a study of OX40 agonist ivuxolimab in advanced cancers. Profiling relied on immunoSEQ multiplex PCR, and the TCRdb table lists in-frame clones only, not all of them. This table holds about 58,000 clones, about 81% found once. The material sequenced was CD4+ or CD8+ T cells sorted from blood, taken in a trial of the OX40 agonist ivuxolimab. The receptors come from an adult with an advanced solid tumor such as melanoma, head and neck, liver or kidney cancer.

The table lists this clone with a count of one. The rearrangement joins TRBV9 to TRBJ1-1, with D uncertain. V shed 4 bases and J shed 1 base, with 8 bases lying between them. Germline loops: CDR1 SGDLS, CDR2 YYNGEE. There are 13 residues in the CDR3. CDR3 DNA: TGTGCCAGCAGCCCGGGAGGGAACACTGAAGCTTTCTTT. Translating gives CASSPGGNTEAFF.

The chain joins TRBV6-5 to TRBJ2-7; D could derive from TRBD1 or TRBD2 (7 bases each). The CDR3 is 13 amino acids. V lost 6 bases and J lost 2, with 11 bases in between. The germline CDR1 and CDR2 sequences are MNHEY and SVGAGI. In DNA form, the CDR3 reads TGTGCCAGCAGGGGAGGGGGCGCCTACGAGCAGTACTTC. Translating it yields CASRGGGAYEQYF.

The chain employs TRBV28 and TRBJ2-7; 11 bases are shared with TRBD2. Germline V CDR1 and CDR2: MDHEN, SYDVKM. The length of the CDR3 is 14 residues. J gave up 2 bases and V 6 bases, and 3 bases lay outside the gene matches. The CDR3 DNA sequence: TGTGCCAGCAGAGATAGCGGGGGGGCCTACGAGCAGTACTTC. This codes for CASRDSGGAYEQYF.

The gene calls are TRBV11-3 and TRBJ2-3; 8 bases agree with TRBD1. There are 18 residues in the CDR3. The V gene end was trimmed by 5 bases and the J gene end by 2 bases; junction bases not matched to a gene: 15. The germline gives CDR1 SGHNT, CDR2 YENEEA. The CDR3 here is CASSPGTGIPGDTDTQYF. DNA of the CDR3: TGTGCCAGCAGCCCCGGGACAGGAATTCCTGGGGACACAGATACGCAGTATTTT.

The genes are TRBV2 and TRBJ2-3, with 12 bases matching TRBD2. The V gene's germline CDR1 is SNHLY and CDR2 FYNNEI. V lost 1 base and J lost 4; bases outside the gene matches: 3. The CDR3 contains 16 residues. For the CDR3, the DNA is TGTGCCAGCAGTGAAGGGACTAGCGGGGTTGCAGATACGCAGTATTTT. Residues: CASSEGTSGVADTQYF.

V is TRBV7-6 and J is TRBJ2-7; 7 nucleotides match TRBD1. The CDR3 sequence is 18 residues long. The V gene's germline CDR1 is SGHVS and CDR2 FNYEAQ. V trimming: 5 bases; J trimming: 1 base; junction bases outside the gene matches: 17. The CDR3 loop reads CASSPPAWGQRRSYEQYF. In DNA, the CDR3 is TGTGCCAGCAGCCCCCCGGCTTGGGGACAGCGAAGATCCTACGAGCAGTACTTC.

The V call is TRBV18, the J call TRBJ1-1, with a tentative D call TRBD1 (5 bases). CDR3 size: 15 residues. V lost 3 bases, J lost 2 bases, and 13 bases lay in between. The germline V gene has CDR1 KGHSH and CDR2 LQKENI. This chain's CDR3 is CASSPRDPSNTEAFF. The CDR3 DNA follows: TGTGCCAGCTCACCCCGGGACCCTAGTAACACTGAAGCTTTCTTT.

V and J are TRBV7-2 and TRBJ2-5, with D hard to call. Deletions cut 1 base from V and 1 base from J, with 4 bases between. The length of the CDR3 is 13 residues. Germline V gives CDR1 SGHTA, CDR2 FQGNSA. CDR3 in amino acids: CASSLDRQETQYF. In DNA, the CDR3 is TGTGCCAGCAGCTTAGACCGCCAAGAGACCCAGTACTTC. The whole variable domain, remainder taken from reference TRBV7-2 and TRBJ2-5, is GAGVSQSPSNKVTEKGKDVELRCDPISGHTALYWYRQSLGQGLEFLIYFQGNSAPDKSGLPSDRFSAERTGGSVSTLTIQRTQQEDSAVYLCASSLDRQETQYFGPGTRLLVL.

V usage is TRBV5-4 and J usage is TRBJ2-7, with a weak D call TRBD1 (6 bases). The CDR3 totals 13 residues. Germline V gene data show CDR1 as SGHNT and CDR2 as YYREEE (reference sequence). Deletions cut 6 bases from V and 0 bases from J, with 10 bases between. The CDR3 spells CASTRDNSYEQYF. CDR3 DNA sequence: TGTGCCAGCACCCGGGACAACTCCTACGAGCAGTACTTC. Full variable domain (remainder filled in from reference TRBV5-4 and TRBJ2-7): ETGVTQSPTHLIKTRGQQVTLRCSSQSGHNTVSWYQQALGQGPQFIFQYYREEENGRGNFPPRFSGLQFPNYSSELNVNALELDDSALYLCASTRDNSYEQYFGPGTRLTVT.

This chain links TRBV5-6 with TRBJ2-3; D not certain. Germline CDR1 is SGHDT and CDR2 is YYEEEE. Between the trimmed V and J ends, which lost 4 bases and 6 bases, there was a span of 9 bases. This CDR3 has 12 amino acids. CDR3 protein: CASSLRVDTQYF. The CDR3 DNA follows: TGTGCCAGCAGCCTAAGGGTGGATACGCAGTATTTT.

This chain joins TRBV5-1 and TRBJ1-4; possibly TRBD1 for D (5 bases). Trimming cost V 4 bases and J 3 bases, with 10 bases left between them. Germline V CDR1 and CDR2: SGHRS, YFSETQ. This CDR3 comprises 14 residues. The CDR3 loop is CASSIQGPNEKLFF. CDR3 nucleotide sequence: TGCGCCAGCAGCATCCAGGGCCCTAATGAAAAACTGTTTTTT.

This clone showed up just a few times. This CDR3 is CASRTGQNTGELFF. In nucleotides, the CDR3 is TGTGCCAGTAGGACCGGACAGAACACCGGGGAGCTGTTTTTT. The V and J genes are TRBV19 and TRBJ2-2; TRBD1 might be the D (5 bases). CDR3 length: 14 amino acids. The V end lost 6 bases, the J end lost 1 base, and 9 bases lay between the germline ends. Germline CDR1 LNHDA, CDR2 SQIVND (reference sequence).

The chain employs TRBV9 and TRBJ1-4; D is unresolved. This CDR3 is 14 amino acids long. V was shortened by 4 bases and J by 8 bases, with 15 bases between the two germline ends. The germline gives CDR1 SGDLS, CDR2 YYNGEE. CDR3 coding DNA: TGTGCCAGCAGCTCCCGAGGGCCTCCCGAAAAACTGTTTTTT. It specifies CASSSRGPPEKLFF.

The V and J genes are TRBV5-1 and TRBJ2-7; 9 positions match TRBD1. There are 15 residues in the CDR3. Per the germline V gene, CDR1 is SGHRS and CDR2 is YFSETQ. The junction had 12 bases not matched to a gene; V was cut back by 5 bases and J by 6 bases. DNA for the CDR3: TGCGCCAGCAGTGAAATGGACAGGGGTCTCTCCGAGCAGTACTTC. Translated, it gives CASSEMDRGLSEQYF.

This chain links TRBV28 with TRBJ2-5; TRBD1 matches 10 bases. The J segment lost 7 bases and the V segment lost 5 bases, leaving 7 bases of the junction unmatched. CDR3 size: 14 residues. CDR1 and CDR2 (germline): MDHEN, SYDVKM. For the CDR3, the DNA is TGTGCCAGCAGTCCCTCGGGACAGGGGTTGACCCAGTACTTC. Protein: CASSPSGQGLTQYF.

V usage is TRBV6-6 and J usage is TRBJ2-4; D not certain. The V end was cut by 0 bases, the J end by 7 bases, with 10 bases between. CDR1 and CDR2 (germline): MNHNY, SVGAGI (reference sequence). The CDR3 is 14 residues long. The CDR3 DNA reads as TGTGCCAGCAGTTACTCGGAGCTAGGGAACATTCAGTACTTC. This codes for CASSYSELGNIQYF.

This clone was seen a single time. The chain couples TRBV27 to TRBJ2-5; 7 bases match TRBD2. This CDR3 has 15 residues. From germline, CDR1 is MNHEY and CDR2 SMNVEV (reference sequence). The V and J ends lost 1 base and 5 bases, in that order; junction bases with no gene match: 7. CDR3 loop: CASSLYSGGRETQYF. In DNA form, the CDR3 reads TGTGCCAGCAGTTTATATTCGGGGGGTAGGGAGACCCAGTACTTC.

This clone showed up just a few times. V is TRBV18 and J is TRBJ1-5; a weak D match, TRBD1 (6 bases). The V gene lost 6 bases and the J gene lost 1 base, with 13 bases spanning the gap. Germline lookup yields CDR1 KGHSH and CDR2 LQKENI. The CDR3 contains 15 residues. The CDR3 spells CASSPAGGSNQPQHF. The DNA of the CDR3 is TGTGCCAGCTCGCCCGCGGGGGGCAGCAATCAGCCCCAGCATTTT.

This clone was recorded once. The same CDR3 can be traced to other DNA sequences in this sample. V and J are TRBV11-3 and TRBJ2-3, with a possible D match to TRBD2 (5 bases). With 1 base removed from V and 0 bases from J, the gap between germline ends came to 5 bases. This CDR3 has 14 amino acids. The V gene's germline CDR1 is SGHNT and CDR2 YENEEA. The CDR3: CASSLGGSTDTQYF. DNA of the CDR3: TGTGCCAGCAGCTTAGGCGGGAGCACAGATACGCAGTATTTT. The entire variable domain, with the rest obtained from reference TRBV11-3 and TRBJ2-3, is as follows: EAGVVQSPRYKIIEKKQPVAFWCNPISGHNTLYWYLQNLGQGPELLIRYENEEAVDDSQLPKDRFSAERLKGVDSTLKIQPAELGDSAVYLCASSLGGSTDTQYFGPGTRLTVL.

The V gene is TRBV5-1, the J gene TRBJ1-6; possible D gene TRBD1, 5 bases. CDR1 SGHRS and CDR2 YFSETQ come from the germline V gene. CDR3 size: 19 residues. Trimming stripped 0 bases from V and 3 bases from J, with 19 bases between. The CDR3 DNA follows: TGCGCCAGCAGCTTGGTGGCAGGGCCCGTAAAAGACTATAATTCACCCCTCCACTTT. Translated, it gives CASSLVAGPVKDYNSPLHF.

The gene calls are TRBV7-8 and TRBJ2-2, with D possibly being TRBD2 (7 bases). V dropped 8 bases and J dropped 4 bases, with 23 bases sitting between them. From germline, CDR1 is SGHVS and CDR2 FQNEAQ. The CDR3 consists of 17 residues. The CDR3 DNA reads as TGTGCCAGCCTGCCTCGGTGGGGGGGCGGAGGCACCGGGGAGCTGTTTTTT. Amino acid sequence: CASLPRWGGGGTGELFF.

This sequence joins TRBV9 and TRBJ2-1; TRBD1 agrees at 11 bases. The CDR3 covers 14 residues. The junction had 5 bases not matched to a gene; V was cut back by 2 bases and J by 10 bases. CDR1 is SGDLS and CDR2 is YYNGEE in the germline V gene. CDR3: CASSVGQGAWEQFF. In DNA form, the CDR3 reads TGTGCCAGCAGCGTCGGACAGGGGGCCTGGGAGCAGTTCTTC.

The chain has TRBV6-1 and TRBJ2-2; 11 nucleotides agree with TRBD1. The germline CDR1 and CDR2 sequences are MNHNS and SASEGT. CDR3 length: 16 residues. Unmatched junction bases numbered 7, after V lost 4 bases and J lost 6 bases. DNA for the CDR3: TGTGCCAGCAGTGTCCCCGGGACAGGGGGGTCCGGGGAGCTGTTTTTT. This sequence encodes CASSVPGTGGSGELFF.

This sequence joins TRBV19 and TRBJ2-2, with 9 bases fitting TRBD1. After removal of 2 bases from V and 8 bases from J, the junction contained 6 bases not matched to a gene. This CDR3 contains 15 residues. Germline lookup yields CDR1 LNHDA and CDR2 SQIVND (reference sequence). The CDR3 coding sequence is TGTGCCAGTAGTATACCGGGACAGGGAGTGGGGGAGCTGTTTTTT. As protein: CASSIPGQGVGELFF.

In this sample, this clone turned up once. The CDR3 DNA sequence: TGTGCCAGCAGTGAAGAAGGACGCTTACAAGAGACCCAGTACTTC. Translation: CASSEEGRLQETQYF. J is TRBJ2-5 and V is TRBV2; D is uncertain. V lost 1 base and J 2 bases, leaving 11 bases between the germline ends. There are 15 residues in the CDR3. CDR1 SNHLY and CDR2 FYNNEI come from the germline V gene.

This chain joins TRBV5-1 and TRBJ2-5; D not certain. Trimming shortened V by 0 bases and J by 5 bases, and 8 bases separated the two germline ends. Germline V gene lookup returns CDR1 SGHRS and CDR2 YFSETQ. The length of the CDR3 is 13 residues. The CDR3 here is CASSLAPVETQYF. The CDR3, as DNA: TGCGCCAGCAGCTTGGCGCCAGTCGAGACCCAGTACTTC.

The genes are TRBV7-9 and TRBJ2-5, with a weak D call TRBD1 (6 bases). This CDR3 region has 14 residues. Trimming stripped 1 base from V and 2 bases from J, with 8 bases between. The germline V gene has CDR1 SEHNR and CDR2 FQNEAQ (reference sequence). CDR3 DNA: TGTGCCAGCAGCTTAGAAAGGGGGCAAGAGACCCAGTACTTC. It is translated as CASSLERGQETQYF.

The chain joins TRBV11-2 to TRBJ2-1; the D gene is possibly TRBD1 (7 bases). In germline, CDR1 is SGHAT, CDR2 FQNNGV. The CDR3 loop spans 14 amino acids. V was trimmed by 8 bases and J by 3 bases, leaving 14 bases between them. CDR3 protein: CASGSQGGYNEQFF. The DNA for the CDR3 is TGTGCCAGCGGATCCCAGGGGGGCTACAATGAGCAGTTCTTC.

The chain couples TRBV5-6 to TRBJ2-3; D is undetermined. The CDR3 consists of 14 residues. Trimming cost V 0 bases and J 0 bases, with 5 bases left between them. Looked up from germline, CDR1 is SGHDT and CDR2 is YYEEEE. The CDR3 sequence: CASSLGRSTDTQYF. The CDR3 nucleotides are TGTGCCAGCAGCTTGGGCAGGAGCACAGATACGCAGTATTTT.